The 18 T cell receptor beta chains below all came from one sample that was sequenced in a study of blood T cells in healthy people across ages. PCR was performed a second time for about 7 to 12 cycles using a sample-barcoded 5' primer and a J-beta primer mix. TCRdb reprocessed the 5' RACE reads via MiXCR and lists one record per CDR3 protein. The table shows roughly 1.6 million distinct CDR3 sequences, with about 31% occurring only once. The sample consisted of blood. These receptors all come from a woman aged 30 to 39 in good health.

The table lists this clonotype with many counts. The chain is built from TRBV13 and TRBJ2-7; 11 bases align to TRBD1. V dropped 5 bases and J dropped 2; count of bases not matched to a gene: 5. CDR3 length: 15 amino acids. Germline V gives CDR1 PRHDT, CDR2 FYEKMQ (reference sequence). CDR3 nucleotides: TGTGCCAGCAGCCGGGGGACAGGGGGAACCTACGAGCAGTACTTC. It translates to CASSRGTGGTYEQYF.

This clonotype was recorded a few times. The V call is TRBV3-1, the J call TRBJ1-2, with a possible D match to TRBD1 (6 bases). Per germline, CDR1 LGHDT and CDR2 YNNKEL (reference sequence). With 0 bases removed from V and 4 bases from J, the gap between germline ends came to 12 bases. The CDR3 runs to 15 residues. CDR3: CASSQDIGGTYGYTF. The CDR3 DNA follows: TGTGCCAGCAGCCAAGATATAGGGGGGACCTATGGCTACACCTTC.

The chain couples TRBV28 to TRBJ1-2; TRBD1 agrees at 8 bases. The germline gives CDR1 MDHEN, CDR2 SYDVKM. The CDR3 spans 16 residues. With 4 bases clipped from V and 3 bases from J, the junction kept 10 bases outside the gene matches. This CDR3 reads CASSSPDRGRHYGYTF. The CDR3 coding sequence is TGTGCCAGCAGTTCTCCCGACAGGGGTCGGCACTATGGCTACACCTTC.

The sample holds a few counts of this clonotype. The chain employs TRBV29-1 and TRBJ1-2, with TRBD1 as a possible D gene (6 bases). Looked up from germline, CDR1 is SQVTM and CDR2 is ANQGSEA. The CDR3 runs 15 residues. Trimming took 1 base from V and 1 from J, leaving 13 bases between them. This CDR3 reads CSVEGAGAINYGYTF. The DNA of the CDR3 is TGCAGCGTTGAAGGGGCAGGGGCCATTAACTATGGCTACACCTTC.

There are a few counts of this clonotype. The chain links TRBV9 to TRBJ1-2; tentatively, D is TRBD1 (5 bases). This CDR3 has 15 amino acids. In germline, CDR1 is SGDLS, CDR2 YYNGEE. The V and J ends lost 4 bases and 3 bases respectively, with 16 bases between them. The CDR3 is CASSPSPQGHYGYTF. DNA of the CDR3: TGTGCCAGCAGCCCCTCACCGCAGGGACACTATGGCTACACCTTC.

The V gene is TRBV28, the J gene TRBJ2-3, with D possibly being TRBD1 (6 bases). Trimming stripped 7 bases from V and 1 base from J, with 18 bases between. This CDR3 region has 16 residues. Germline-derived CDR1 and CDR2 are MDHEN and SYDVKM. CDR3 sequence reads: CASTKMGATRTDTQYF. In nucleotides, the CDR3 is TGTGCCAGCACTAAAATGGGGGCGACCCGCACAGATACGCAGTATTTT.

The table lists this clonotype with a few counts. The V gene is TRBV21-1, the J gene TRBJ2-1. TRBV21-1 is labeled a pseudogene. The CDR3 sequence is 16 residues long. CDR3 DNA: TGTGCCAGCAGCAAAGTAAGCCAGGTAAAATCCAATGAGCAGTTCTTC. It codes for CASSKVSQVKSNEQFF.

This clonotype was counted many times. The DNA of the CDR3 is TGCGCCAGCAGCAGGGGCCCGGCAGTCACCCTAGCGGGGACCTACGAGCAGTACTTC. This gives the protein CASSRGPAVTLAGTYEQYF. The V call is TRBV4-1, the J call TRBJ2-7; TRBD2 agrees at 9 bases. This CDR3 has 19 residues. Germline lookup yields CDR1 MGHRA and CDR2 YSYEKL. V was pared by 5 bases and J by 2 bases, with 19 bases of the junction left unmatched.

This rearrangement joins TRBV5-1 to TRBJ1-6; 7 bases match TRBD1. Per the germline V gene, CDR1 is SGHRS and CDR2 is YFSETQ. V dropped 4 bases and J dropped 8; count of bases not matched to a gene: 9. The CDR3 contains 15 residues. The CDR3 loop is CASSAETGQYSPLHF. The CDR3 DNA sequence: TGCGCCAGCAGCGCCGAGACAGGGCAGTATTCACCCCTCCACTTT.

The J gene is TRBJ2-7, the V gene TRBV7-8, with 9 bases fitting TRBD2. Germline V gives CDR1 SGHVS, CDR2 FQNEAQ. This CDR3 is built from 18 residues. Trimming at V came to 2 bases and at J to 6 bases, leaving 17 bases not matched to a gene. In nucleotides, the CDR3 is TGTGCCAGCAGCTTATTCCAAGCGGGGGGCCAACAGACCCGCGAGCAGTACTTC. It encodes CASSLFQAGGQQTREQYF.

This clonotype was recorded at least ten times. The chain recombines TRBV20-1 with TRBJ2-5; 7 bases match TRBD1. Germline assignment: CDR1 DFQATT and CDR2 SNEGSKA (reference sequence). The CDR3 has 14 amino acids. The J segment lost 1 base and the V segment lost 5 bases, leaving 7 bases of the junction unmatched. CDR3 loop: CSAAPGQVQETQYF. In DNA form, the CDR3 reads TGCAGTGCTGCACCAGGACAGGTCCAAGAGACCCAGTACTTC.

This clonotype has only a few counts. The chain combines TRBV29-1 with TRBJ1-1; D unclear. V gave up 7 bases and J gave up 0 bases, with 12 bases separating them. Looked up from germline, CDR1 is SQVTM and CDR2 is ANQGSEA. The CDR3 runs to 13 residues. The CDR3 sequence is CSAGQVMNTEAFF. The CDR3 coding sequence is TGCAGCGCCGGGCAGGTGATGAACACTGAAGCTTTCTTT.

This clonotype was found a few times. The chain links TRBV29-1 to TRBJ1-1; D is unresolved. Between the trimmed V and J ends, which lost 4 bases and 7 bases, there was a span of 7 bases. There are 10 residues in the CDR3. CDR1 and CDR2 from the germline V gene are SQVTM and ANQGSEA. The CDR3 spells CSVASFEAFF. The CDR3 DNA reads TGCAGCGTTGCGAGCTTTGAAGCTTTCTTT.

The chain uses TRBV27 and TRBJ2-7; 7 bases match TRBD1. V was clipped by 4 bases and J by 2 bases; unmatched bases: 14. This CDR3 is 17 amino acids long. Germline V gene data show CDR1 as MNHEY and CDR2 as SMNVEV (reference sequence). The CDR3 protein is CASSSVPRDSETYEQYF. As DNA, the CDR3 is TGTGCCAGCAGTTCTGTACCCCGGGACAGCGAGACCTACGAGCAGTACTTC.

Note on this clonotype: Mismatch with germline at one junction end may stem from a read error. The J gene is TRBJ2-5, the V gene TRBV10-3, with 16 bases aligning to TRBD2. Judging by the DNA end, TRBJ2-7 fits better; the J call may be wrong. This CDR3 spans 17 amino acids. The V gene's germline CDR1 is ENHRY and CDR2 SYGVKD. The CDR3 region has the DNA TGTACCATCAAGGCCGGGACTAGCGGGAGGGCCAGCTACGAGCAGTACTTC. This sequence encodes CTIKAGTSGRASYEQYF.

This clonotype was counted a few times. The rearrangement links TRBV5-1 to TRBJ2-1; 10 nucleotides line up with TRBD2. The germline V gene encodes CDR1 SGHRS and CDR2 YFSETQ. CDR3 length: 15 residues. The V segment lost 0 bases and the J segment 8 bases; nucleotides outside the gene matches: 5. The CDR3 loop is CASSLEASGGDEQFF. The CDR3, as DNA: TGCGCCAGCAGCTTGGAGGCTAGCGGGGGCGATGAGCAGTTCTTC.

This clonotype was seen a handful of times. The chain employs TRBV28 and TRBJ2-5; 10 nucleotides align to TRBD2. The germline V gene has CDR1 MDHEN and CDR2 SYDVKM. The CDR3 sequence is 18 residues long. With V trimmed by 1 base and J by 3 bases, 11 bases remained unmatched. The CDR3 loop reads CASSLSGRAGGMKETQYF. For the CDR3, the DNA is TGTGCCAGCAGTTTATCGGGGCGAGCGGGAGGGATGAAAGAGACCCAGTACTTC.

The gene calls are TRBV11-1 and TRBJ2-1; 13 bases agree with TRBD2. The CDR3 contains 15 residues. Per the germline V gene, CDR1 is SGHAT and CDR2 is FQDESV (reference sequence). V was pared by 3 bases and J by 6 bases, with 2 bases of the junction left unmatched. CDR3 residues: CASSFGTSGVNEQFF. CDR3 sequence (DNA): TGTGCCAGCAGCTTCGGGACTAGCGGGGTCAATGAGCAGTTCTTC.